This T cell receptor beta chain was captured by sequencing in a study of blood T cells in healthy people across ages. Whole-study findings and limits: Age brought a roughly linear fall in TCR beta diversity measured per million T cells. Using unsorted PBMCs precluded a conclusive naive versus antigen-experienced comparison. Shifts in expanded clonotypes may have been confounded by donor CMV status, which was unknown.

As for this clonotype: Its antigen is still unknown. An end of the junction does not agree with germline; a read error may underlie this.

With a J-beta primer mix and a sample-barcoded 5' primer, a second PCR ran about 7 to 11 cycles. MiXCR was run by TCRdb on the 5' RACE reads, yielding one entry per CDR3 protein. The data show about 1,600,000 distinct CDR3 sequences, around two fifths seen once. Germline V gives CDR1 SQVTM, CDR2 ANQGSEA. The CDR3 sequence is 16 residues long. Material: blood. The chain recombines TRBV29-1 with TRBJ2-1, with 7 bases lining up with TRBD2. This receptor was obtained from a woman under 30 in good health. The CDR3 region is CSVELAEGSSCNEQFF. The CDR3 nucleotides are TGCAGCGTTGAACTAGCGGAAGGGAGCTCCTGCAATGAGCAGTTCTTC.